The clone carrying this TCR beta chain has a count of ten or more. Its specificity is not known. Trimming removed 11 bases at V and 4 bases at J, with 14 bases between. The CDR3 sequence is 12 residues long. Germline assignment: CDR1 LNHDA and CDR2 SQIVND (reference sequence). As part of library construction, unique molecular identifiers were attached to individual cDNA molecules. From the 5' RACE reads, TCRdb called clonotypes with MiXCR, one entry per CDR3 protein. Counted here are about 56,000 distinct CDR3 sequences, roughly 13% occurring once; the ten biggest clones make up about 3.1%. The sample is drawn from a study of early T cells in non-severe SARS-CoV-2 infection. Study information: Bulk RNA isolated from unsorted whole blood underwent sequencing; chains were not paired. Overall study findings and caveats: VDJdb matching skewed toward anti-spike CD8 responses, missing private and CD4 specificities.

This TCR derives from an adult who was a healthcare worker with PCR-confirmed SARS-CoV-2 infection or an uninfected control (not recorded which). The V call is TRBV19, the J call TRBJ1-2; D remains ambiguous. Specimen: whole blood. DNA for the CDR3: TGTGCCTGTGTGGCCCCTTCCTATGGCTACACCTTC. Its protein is CACVAPSYGYTF.